This T cell receptor beta chain comes out of a study of CD8 T cells in ankylosing spondylitis. Study observations and caveats: A motif of fewer than ten highly homologous TCR beta variants was seen as apparently characteristic of ankylosing spondylitis blood. Matched ankylosing spondylitis synovial fluid reportedly contained a significantly enriched population of disease-linked clones.

As for this clonotype: Antigen unknown.

Looked up from germline, CDR1 is WNHNN and CDR2 is SYGVQD (reference sequence). The V segment lost 4 bases and the J segment 4 bases; nucleotides outside the gene matches: 5. The CDR3 length is 14 residues. Library preparation for TCR beta used quantitative 5'-RACE with molecular barcodes. TCRdb ran MiXCR on the 5' RACE reads and lists one entry per CDR3 protein. The repertoire holds about 130,000 distinct CDR3 sequences, with roughly 13% as singletons. The TCR sequence derives from a female donor with ankylosing spondylitis or in good health (not recorded which). Specimen: blood, either unsorted or a sorted T cell fraction (not recorded which). The gene calls are TRBV10-1 and TRBJ2-5, with 8 positions matching TRBD2. The CDR3 region is CASSALAEGETQYF. As DNA, the CDR3 is TGCGCCAGCAGTGCACTAGCGGAGGGAGAGACCCAGTACTTC.